The 16 T cell receptor beta chains reported below all come from one sample, sequenced in a study of OX40 agonist ivuxolimab in advanced cancers. Method: immunoSEQ multiplex PCR; TCRdb's copy keeps in-frame clones and lacks some. This sample carries roughly 75,000 clones, 85% to 90% of them seen once, and the ten largest clones take 13%. The source material was CD4+ or CD8+ T cells sorted from blood, sampled in a trial of the OX40 agonist ivuxolimab. The receptor source for this set is an adult with an advanced solid tumor such as melanoma, head and neck, liver or kidney cancer.

The chain links TRBV28 to TRBJ1-6; possibly TRBD1 for D (6 bases). Germline CDR1 and CDR2: MDHEN and SYDVKM. CDR3 length: 16 amino acids. The V end lost 3 bases, the J end lost 7 bases, and 16 bases lay between the germline ends. CDR3: CASSLLVGANNSPLHF. CDR3 DNA: TGTGCCAGCAGTTTGCTAGTGGGGGCAAACAATTCACCCCTCCACTTT.

V is TRBV11-3 and J is TRBJ1-1; the D is unclear. CDR1 and CDR2 (germline): SGHNT, YENEEA. The CDR3 is made up of 12 amino acids. The V and J ends lost 5 bases and 1 base respectively, with 5 bases between them. For the CDR3, the DNA is TGTGCCAGCAGCCCCCGGAACACTGAAGCTTTCTTT. Translating gives CASSPRNTEAFF.

The chain carries TRBV9 and TRBJ1-4; possible D gene TRBD1, 6 bases. The CDR3 loop spans 16 amino acids. V dropped 5 bases and J dropped 0 bases, with 14 bases sitting between them. Germline CDR1 is SGDLS and CDR2 is YYNGEE. CDR3 sequence reads: CASSRRDTTTNEKLFF. The CDR3 DNA is TGTGCCAGCAGTCGCCGGGACACCACAACTAATGAAAAACTGTTTTTT.

CDR3 nucleotides: TGTGCCAGCACTTTTGAGGGCCTTCGGGTTGAGCAGTTCTTC. It translates to CASTFEGLRVEQFF. The gene calls are TRBV6-1 and TRBJ2-1, with D tentatively TRBD2 (5 bases). The CDR3 length is 14 residues. Trimming removed 7 bases from V and 9 bases from J, with 19 bases in between. CDR1 is MNHNS, CDR2 SASEGT, per germline.

The chain is built from TRBV7-2 and TRBJ1-5; weak D call: TRBD1 (6 bases). CDR1 is SGHTA, CDR2 FQGNSA, per germline. This CDR3 comprises 16 residues. The V end lost 1 base, the J end lost 2 bases, and 12 bases lay between the germline ends. The CDR3 nucleotides read TGTGCCAGCAGCTTAGGAGCTTCAGGGGGCAATCAGCCCCAGCATTTT. This translates into CASSLGASGGNQPQHF.

The chain has TRBV4-1 and TRBJ2-5; no clear D. The CDR3 is 13 residues long. Germline values: CDR1 MGHRA, CDR2 YSYEKL. The germline V and J ends were trimmed by 1 base and 9 bases, with 12 bases remaining between them. The CDR3 DNA reads as TGCGCCAGCAGCCAAGGGGCCCGGGCGGCCCAGTACTTC. This codes for CASSQGARAAQYF.

This chain links TRBV30 with TRBJ1-1; D not certain. Trimming shortened V by 0 bases and J by 0 bases, and 5 bases separated the two germline ends. The CDR3 runs to 13 residues. The germline CDR1 and CDR2 sequences are GTSNPN and SVGIG (reference sequence). The CDR3 region has the DNA TGTGCCTGGAGTGTTCTGGTGAACACTGAAGCTTTCTTT. This encodes CAWSVLVNTEAFF.

The chain joins TRBV18 to TRBJ1-2, with D hard to call. The CDR3 is made up of 16 amino acids. V was cut by 2 bases and J by 1 base, with 14 bases left in between. Germline V gives CDR1 KGHSH, CDR2 LQKENI. The CDR3 DNA reads TGTGCCAGCTCACCAGGCCTGGGCGGGTATAACTATGGCTACACCTTC. The encoded protein is CASSPGLGGYNYGYTF. Based on the CDR3 plus reference TRBV18 and TRBJ1-2, the full variable domain is NAGVMQNPRHLVRRRGQEARLRCSPMKGHSHVYWYRQLPEEGLKFMVYLQKENIIDESGMPKERFSAEFPKEGPSILRIQQVVRGDSAAYFCASSPGLGGYNYGYTFGSGTRLTVV.

This sequence joins TRBV19 and TRBJ1-2; D gene ambiguous. Trimming removed 7 bases at V and 10 bases at J, with 22 bases between. The CDR3 runs 14 residues. Germline-derived CDR1 and CDR2 are LNHDA and SQIVND (reference sequence). CDR3 nucleotides: TGTGCCAGTATTGGTTCTTTCCTACCTGCCGACTACACCTTC. Translation: CASIGSFLPADYTF.

This chain connects TRBV29-1 to TRBJ2-7, with 8 bases aligning to TRBD1. The CDR3 length is 12 residues. V shed 4 bases, J shed 3 bases, and the junction held 2 bases outside the gene matches. Looked up from germline, CDR1 is SQVTM and CDR2 is ANQGSEA. The CDR3 nucleotides read TGCAGCGTTGGTGACAGGGGCTACGAGCAGTACTTC. This gives the protein CSVGDRGYEQYF.

V is TRBV19 and J is TRBJ2-1; D perhaps matches TRBD2 (6 bases). The CDR3 length is 13 residues. V gave up 6 bases and J gave up 3 bases, with 9 bases separating them. Germline lookup yields CDR1 LNHDA and CDR2 SQIVND (reference sequence). For the CDR3, the DNA is TGTGCCAGTAGGGCGGGATTCTACAATGAGCAGTTCTTC. Residues: CASRAGFYNEQFF.

This clone was seen ten or more times. The CDR3 spells CASSPSEDRGPLETYEQYF. The CDR3 nucleotides are TGTGCCAGCAGCCCTAGCGAAGACAGGGGGCCACTCGAAACCTACGAGCAGTACTTC. This rearrangement joins TRBV11-3 to TRBJ2-7, with 10 bases lining up with TRBD1. This CDR3 region has 19 residues. From germline, CDR1 is SGHNT and CDR2 YENEEA. The V gene end was trimmed by 5 bases and the J gene end by 2 bases; junction bases not matched to a gene: 18. The whole variable domain, remainder taken from reference TRBV11-3 and TRBJ2-7, is EAGVVQSPRYKIIEKKQPVAFWCNPISGHNTLYWYLQNLGQGPELLIRYENEEAVDDSQLPKDRFSAERLKGVDSTLKIQPAELGDSAVYLCASSPSEDRGPLETYEQYFGPGTRLTVT.

The CDR3 here is CASSPLTGAYEQYF. CDR3 DNA: TGTGCCAGCAGCCCGCTGACAGGAGCCTACGAGCAGTACTTC. The chain uses TRBV5-8 and TRBJ2-7, with TRBD1 as a possible D gene (6 bases). The CDR3 is made up of 14 amino acids. Germline V gene data show CDR1 as SGHTS and CDR2 as YDEGEE. V was clipped by 4 bases and J by 2 bases, with 13 bases between them.

The rearrangement uses TRBV7-9 and TRBJ2-7; 7 bases match TRBD2. V shed 6 bases and J 5 bases; nucleotides not matched to a gene: 7. This CDR3 region has 13 residues. Germline values: CDR1 SEHNR, CDR2 FQNEAQ (reference sequence). In DNA, the CDR3 is TGTGCCAGCAGACCCGGACTAGTGGACGAGCAGTACTTC. This encodes CASRPGLVDEQYF.

In nucleotides, the CDR3 is TGTGCCAGCAGCTTAGGACTAAACAATGAGCAGTTCTTC. Translated, it gives CASSLGLNNEQFF. The rearrangement joins TRBV7-2 to TRBJ2-1; perhaps TRBD2 as D (5 bases). This CDR3 has 13 amino acids. CDR1 and CDR2 from the germline V gene are SGHTA and FQGNSA. V gave up 1 base and J gave up 5 bases, with 6 bases separating them. Full variable domain (missing parts from reference TRBV7-2 and TRBJ2-1): GAGVSQSPSNKVTEKGKDVELRCDPISGHTALYWYRQSLGQGLEFLIYFQGNSAPDKSGLPSDRFSAERTGGSVSTLTIQRTQQEDSAVYLCASSLGLNNEQFFGPGTRLTVL.

In DNA form, the CDR3 reads TGTGCCAGCAGTTCAACGAAGGGACAGTTTACTGGCTACACCTTC. This encodes CASSSTKGQFTGYTF. J is TRBJ1-2 and V is TRBV28, with 7 bases lining up with TRBD1. The CDR3 contains 15 residues. Per the germline V gene, CDR1 is MDHEN and CDR2 is SYDVKM. J was trimmed by 7 bases and V by 4 bases; bases with no gene match: 12.